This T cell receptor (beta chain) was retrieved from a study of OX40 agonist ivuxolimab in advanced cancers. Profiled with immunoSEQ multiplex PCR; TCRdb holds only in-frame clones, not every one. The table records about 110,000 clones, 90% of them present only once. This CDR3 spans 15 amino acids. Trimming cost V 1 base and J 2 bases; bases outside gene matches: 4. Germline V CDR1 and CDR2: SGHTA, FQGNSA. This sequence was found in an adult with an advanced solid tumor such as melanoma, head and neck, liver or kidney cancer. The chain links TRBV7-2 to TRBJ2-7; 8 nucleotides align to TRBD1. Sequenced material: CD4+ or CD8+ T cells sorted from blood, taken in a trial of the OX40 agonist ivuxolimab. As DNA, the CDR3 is TGTGCCAGCAGCTTAGAGTCAGGGGGCGCCTACGAGCAGTACTTC. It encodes CASSLESGGAYEQYF.